Below, 21 T cell receptor beta chains from the same sample are listed, as sequenced in a study of T cell responses to AZD1222 COVID-19 vaccine (dated by TCRdb to the early 2020s). Libraries came from the immunoSEQ multiplex PCR assay. TCRdb's version of the immuneACCESS table is confined to in-frame rearrangements and falls short of the full clone set. An unresolved V gene accounts for under half of the shortfall where checked; the remainder is of unknown origin. The sample contains 100,000 or so clones, 88% of them found a single time. Around 3% of the sample lies in the top ten. The time point label, read with the paper, signifies: baseline before first vaccination. The source material was peripheral blood, sampled on day 0 of AZD1222 vaccination. All receptors derive from an adult in good health.

The chain has TRBV19 and TRBJ1-5, with 8 bases fitting TRBD1. With V trimmed by 4 bases and J by 5 bases, 7 bases remained unmatched. CDR1 and CDR2 from the germline V gene are LNHDA and SQIVND (reference sequence). The CDR3 has 15 residues. CDR3 region: CASSTRQGWHQPQHF. The CDR3 DNA reads as TGTGCCAGTAGTACCCGACAGGGGTGGCATCAGCCCCAGCATTTT. Full variable domain (outside the CDR3, taken from reference TRBV19 and TRBJ1-5): DGGITQSPKYLFRKEGQNVTLSCEQNLNHDAMYWYRQDPGQGLRLIYYSQIVNDFQKGDIAEGYSVSREKKESFPLTVTSAQKNPTAFYLCASSTRQGWHQPQHFGDGTRLSIL.

The chain carries TRBV5-6 and TRBJ1-2; D ambiguous. Germline V CDR1 and CDR2: SGHDT, YYEEEE. V lost 0 bases and J 4 bases, leaving 13 bases between the germline ends. This CDR3 contains 15 residues. The chain's CDR3 is CASSLVAIRSYGYTF. For the CDR3, the DNA is TGTGCCAGCAGCTTGGTGGCAATTCGTTCCTATGGCTACACCTTC.

The chain uses TRBV7-2 and TRBJ2-4; perhaps TRBD2 as D (5 bases). V lost 5 bases and J lost 3, with 20 bases in between. Germline V CDR1 and CDR2: SGHTA, FQGNSA. The CDR3 contains 17 residues. CDR3 amino acids: CASSQRPEGVGKNIQYF. The CDR3 DNA reads TGTGCCAGCAGCCAGCGGCCAGAGGGAGTTGGCAAAAACATTCAGTACTTC.

V usage is TRBV7-8 and J usage is TRBJ1-5; D is ambiguous. Germline assignment: CDR1 SGHVS and CDR2 FQNEAQ. The V end lost 2 bases, the J end lost 2 bases, and 16 bases lay between the germline ends. The length of the CDR3 is 17 residues. CDR3 protein: CASSLMSQRVGNQPQHF. As DNA, the CDR3 is TGTGCCAGCAGCTTAATGAGTCAAAGGGTGGGCAATCAGCCCCAGCATTTT.

As to this clone: One junction end does not reproduce the germline sequence, and a read error may be involved. The genes are TRBV7-7 and TRBJ1-2; possibly TRBD1 for D (6 bases). Per the germline V gene, CDR1 is SSHAT and CDR2 is FNYEAQ (reference sequence). This CDR3 contains 14 residues. Here the CDR3 DNA reads TGTGCTAGCAGCCCGATGAGGGGGGACTCTGGCTACACCTTC. Translated: CASSPMRGDSGYTF. Complete variable domain (other parts from reference TRBV7-7 and TRBJ1-2): GAGVSQSPRYKVTKRGQDVTLRCDPISSHATLYWYQQALGQGPEFLTYFNYEAQPDKSGLPSDRFSAERPEGSISTLTIQRTEQRDSAMYRCASSPMRGDSGYTFGSGTRLTVV.

As for this clone: Other DNA sequences from this sample encode an identical CDR3 as well. This chain uses TRBV6-2 or TRBV6-3 with TRBJ2-6, with D uncertain. The germline V gene has CDR1 MNHEY and CDR2 SVGEGT. This CDR3 comprises 15 residues. V was pared by 2 bases and J by 2 bases, with 7 bases between. For the CDR3, the DNA is TGTGCCAGCAGTTACGAAGGTACTGGGGCCAACGTCCTGACTTTC. Protein product: CASSYEGTGANVLTF.

The chain couples TRBV28 to TRBJ1-1; D is uncertain. The CDR3 consists of 13 residues. The V end lost 3 bases, the J end lost 3 bases, and 8 bases lay between the germline ends. Germline CDR1 MDHEN, CDR2 SYDVKM. CDR3 nucleotide sequence: TGTGCCAGCAGTTTGATAGGGCACACTGAAGCTTTCTTT. It encodes CASSLIGHTEAFF.

The CDR3, as DNA: TGTGCCAGCAGTAGAGACAGGGTCAATCAGCCCCAGCATTTT. This encodes CASSRDRVNQPQHF. V and J are TRBV2 and TRBJ1-5; 7 positions match TRBD1. V trimming: 5 bases; J trimming: 3 bases; junction bases outside the gene matches: 4. Germline assignment: CDR1 SNHLY and CDR2 FYNNEI. The CDR3 sequence is 14 residues long.

This clone was recorded only once. The J gene is TRBJ1-2, the V gene TRBV19; D is unresolved. Trimming took off 3 bases at V and 5 bases at J, with 10 bases between the two ends. CDR1 is LNHDA and CDR2 is SQIVND in the germline V gene (reference sequence). The CDR3 contains 13 residues. The CDR3: CASSIHGQYGYTF. As DNA, the CDR3 is TGTGCCAGTAGTATTCACGGGCAGTATGGCTACACCTTC.

The V call is TRBV19, the J call TRBJ1-2; 10 nucleotides agree with TRBD1. The V segment lost 5 bases and the J segment 7 bases; nucleotides outside the gene matches: 10. Germline loops: CDR1 LNHDA, CDR2 SQIVND (reference sequence). There are 15 residues in the CDR3. CDR3: CASSATRQGAGGYTF. The CDR3 DNA is TGTGCCAGTAGTGCAACCCGACAGGGGGCGGGTGGCTACACCTTC. The entire variable domain, with the rest obtained from reference TRBV19 and TRBJ1-2, is as follows: DGGITQSPKYLFRKEGQNVTLSCEQNLNHDAMYWYRQDPGQGLRLIYYSQIVNDFQKGDIAEGYSVSREKKESFPLTVTSAQKNPTAFYLCASSATRQGAGGYTFGSGTRLTVV.

This clone was observed a handful of times. The V call is TRBV10-3, the J call TRBJ2-1; 11 positions match TRBD2. CDR1 is ENHRY and CDR2 is SYGVKD in the germline V gene. J was trimmed by 3 bases and V by 10 bases; bases with no gene match: 5. The length of the CDR3 is 14 residues. CDR3 bases: TGTGCCAGCGGGACTAGCGGATTCTACAATGAGCAGTTCTTC. It translates to CASGTSGFYNEQFF.

The chain recombines TRBV5-1 with TRBJ1-6, with D tentatively TRBD1 (5 bases). V dropped 1 base and J dropped 8 bases, with 10 bases sitting between them. Per germline, CDR1 SGHRS and CDR2 YFSETQ. The CDR3 is 14 residues long. Here the CDR3 reads CASSLTGTYSPLHF. The CDR3 DNA is TGCGCCAGCAGCTTGACAGGAACCTATTCACCCCTCCACTTT. Full variable domain (missing parts from reference TRBV5-1 and TRBJ1-6): KAGVTQTPRYLIKTRGQQVTLSCSPISGHRSVSWYQQTPGQGLQFLFEYFSETQRNKGNFPGRFSGRQFSNSRSEMNVSTLELGDSALYLCASSLTGTYSPLHFGNGTRLTVT.

The chain employs TRBV30 and TRBJ1-5; no reliable D call. Per the germline V gene, CDR1 is GTSNPN and CDR2 is SVGIG (reference sequence). V shed 3 bases and J shed 1 base, with 7 bases lying between them. This CDR3 comprises 13 residues. CDR3 nucleotide sequence: TGTGCCTGGAGCGAAGGGAGCAATCAGCCCCAGCATTTT. Translated: CAWSEGSNQPQHF.

The rearrangement uses TRBV30 and TRBJ1-1; D is unclear. Trimming took off 4 bases at V and 4 bases at J, with 13 bases between the two ends. The germline CDR1 and CDR2 sequences are GTSNPN and SVGIG (reference sequence). There are 13 residues in the CDR3. For the CDR3, the DNA is TGTGCCTGGATCCAAGGGTCGGGCACTGAAGCTTTCTTT. Amino acid sequence: CAWIQGSGTEAFF.

The genes are TRBV6-6 and TRBJ1-1; D uncertain. Germline CDR1 reads MNHNY; CDR2 reads SVGAGI (reference sequence). Trimming stripped 0 bases from V and 5 bases from J, with 1 base between. The CDR3 extends over 11 amino acids. The CDR3 DNA reads as TGTGCCAGCAGTTACTCGACTGAAGCTTTCTTT. Amino acids: CASSYSTEAFF.

The V and J genes are TRBV6-2 or TRBV6-3 and TRBJ1-2; maybe TRBD1 (5 bases). The V end lost 3 bases, the J end lost 1 base, and 9 bases lay between the germline ends. Germline values: CDR1 MNHEY, CDR2 SVGEGT. CDR3 length equals 14 residues. The chain's CDR3 is CASSYQGFNYGYTF. CDR3 in DNA: TGTGCCAGCAGTTATCAGGGTTTTAACTATGGCTACACCTTC.

The chain uses TRBV3-1 (or the pseudogene TRBV3-2) and TRBJ2-7; a possible D gene is TRBD1 (5 bases). V shed 4 bases and J shed 2 bases, with 9 bases lying between them. The germline V gene encodes CDR1 LGHDT and CDR2 YNNKEL (reference sequence). The CDR3 has 13 amino acids. This CDR3 reads CASSLGQTYEQYF. The CDR3 DNA sequence: TGTGCCAGCAGCCTCGGACAAACCTACGAGCAGTACTTC.

The chain recombines TRBV7-8 with TRBJ1-2; D gene uncertain. Germline V lookup: CDR1 SGHVS, CDR2 FQNEAQ. V was trimmed by 3 bases and J by 3 bases, leaving 11 bases between them. The CDR3 has 14 residues. CDR3 in amino acids: CASSFEGLDYGYTF. CDR3 bases: TGTGCCAGCAGCTTCGAGGGTTTAGACTATGGCTACACCTTC.

The gene calls are TRBV5-5 and TRBJ2-3, with D possibly TRBD1 on 6 matching bases. The V gene lost 0 bases and the J gene lost 2 bases, with 10 bases spanning the gap. CDR1 and CDR2 (germline): SGHKS, YYEKEE (reference sequence). This CDR3 region has 15 residues. The CDR3 DNA is TGTGCCAGCAGCTTGGGACAGGCCAACACAGATACGCAGTATTTT. Protein: CASSLGQANTDTQYF.

The genes are TRBV7-8 and TRBJ2-7, with 9 bases that match TRBD1. J was trimmed by 5 bases and V by 5 bases; bases with no gene match: 13. The CDR3 has 16 amino acids. Germline assignment: CDR1 SGHVS and CDR2 FQNEAQ. The CDR3 here is CASSIYLGQGHNEQYF. In DNA, the CDR3 is TGTGCCAGCAGCATTTATCTAGGACAGGGGCATAACGAGCAGTACTTC. Full variable domain (remainder filled in from reference TRBV7-8 and TRBJ2-7): GAGVSQSPRYKVAKRGQDVALRCDPISGHVSLFWYQQALGQGPEFLTYFQNEAQLDKSGLPSDRFFAERPEGSVSTLKIQRTQQEDSAVYLCASSIYLGQGHNEQYFGPGTRLTVT.

The chain combines TRBV6-2 or TRBV6-3 with TRBJ1-4; 7 nucleotides match TRBD1. The CDR3 has 13 residues. The germline V gene encodes CDR1 MNHEY and CDR2 SVGEGT. With 5 bases clipped from V and 8 bases from J, the junction kept 5 bases outside the gene matches. In DNA, the CDR3 is TGTGCCAGCAGTGGACAGGAGGGGGAAAAACTGTTTTTT. Translated, it gives CASSGQEGEKLFF.